The 25 T cell receptor beta chains in this list originate from one sample, sequenced in a study of T cell responses to AZD1222 COVID-19 vaccine. TCRdb's table, derived via immunoSEQ multiplex PCR, lists solely in-frame clones and lacks some. The sample has around 120,000 clones, roughly nine tenths seen once. Source: peripheral blood, taken on day 0 of AZD1222 vaccination. Receptors originate from an adult in good health.

There are a few counts of this clone. The chain carries TRBV7-8 and TRBJ2-7, with 11 bases identical to TRBD2. Germline-derived CDR1 and CDR2 are SGHVS and FQNEAQ. Germline trimming cut 4 bases from V and 2 bases from J; bases unmatched to any gene: 7. The length of the CDR3 is 16 residues. The CDR3 DNA reads TGTGCCAGCAGCTCCCCGGGACTAGCGGTGACCTACGAGCAGTACTTC. Translated: CASSSPGLAVTYEQYF.

The rearrangement links TRBV7-6 to TRBJ1-2, with D possibly being TRBD1 (6 bases). V shed 8 bases and J shed 8 bases, with 15 bases lying between them. The CDR3 runs 12 residues. CDR1 is SGHVS, CDR2 FNYEAQ, per germline. The chain's CDR3 is CASQQGKGGYTF. The CDR3 region has the DNA TGTGCCAGCCAACAGGGCAAGGGGGGCTACACCTTC.

This clone was found once. The genes are TRBV19 and TRBJ2-7; 7 bases match TRBD1. This CDR3 contains 13 residues. In germline, CDR1 is LNHDA, CDR2 SQIVND (reference sequence). V lost 3 bases to trimming and J lost 4 bases; unmatched junction nucleotides: 3. CDR3 nucleotides: TGTGCCAGTAGTATTAACAGGGGTTACGAGCAGTACTTC. It codes for CASSINRGYEQYF.

The rearrangement joins TRBV7-8 to TRBJ2-5; 10 bases match TRBD2. The CDR3 has 19 amino acids. J lost 1 base, V lost 2 bases, and 13 bases had no gene match. Looked up from germline, CDR1 is SGHVS and CDR2 is FQNEAQ. Written as DNA, the CDR3 is TGTGCCAGCAGCTTATGGCAAGCGGGGGGGCGGGAGTCCCAAGAGACCCAGTACTTC. It yields the protein CASSLWQAGGRESQETQYF.

This clone was seen a single time. The rearrangement joins TRBV28 to TRBJ1-4, with D uncertain. CDR1 and CDR2 from the germline V gene are MDHEN and SYDVKM. Trimming shortened V by 6 bases and J by 3 bases, and 14 bases separated the two germline ends. This CDR3 contains 15 residues. CDR3 in amino acids: CASRPSGTSNEKLFF. CDR3 DNA sequence: TGTGCCAGCAGACCAAGTGGCACATCTAATGAAAAACTGTTTTTT.

A single count supports this clone. V gene TRBV7-8 combines with J gene TRBJ2-3; D gene uncertain. V lost 5 bases, J lost 4 bases, and 7 bases lay in between. Germline V gene lookup returns CDR1 SGHVS and CDR2 FQNEAQ. This CDR3 contains 12 residues. CDR3 in amino acids: CASSREADTQYF. The CDR3 DNA sequence: TGTGCCAGCAGCCGCGAGGCAGATACGCAGTATTTT.

V usage is TRBV29-1 and J usage is TRBJ1-4; weak D call: TRBD1 (6 bases). From germline, CDR1 is SQVTM and CDR2 ANQGSEA. The CDR3 runs to 12 residues. V dropped 4 bases and J dropped 5 bases, with 8 bases sitting between them. The CDR3 sequence: CSVVQGNEKLFF. The DNA of the CDR3 is TGCAGCGTTGTCCAGGGGAATGAAAAACTGTTTTTT.

The CDR3 DNA follows: TGTGCCAGCAGTGGTAGCGGGAGTCCCGGCGGTGTAGATACGCAGTATTTT. Protein product: CASSGSGSPGGVDTQYF. The chain combines TRBV27 with TRBJ2-3; 9 bases map to TRBD2. With V trimmed by 5 bases and J by 5 bases, 14 bases remained unmatched. This CDR3 contains 17 residues. Germline V gene data show CDR1 as MNHEY and CDR2 as SMNVEV (reference sequence).

The rearrangement links TRBV2 to TRBJ1-6; D is perhaps TRBD1 (5 bases). V was trimmed by 2 bases and J by 0 bases, leaving 14 bases between them. CDR1 is SNHLY, CDR2 FYNNEI, per germline. CDR3 size: 18 residues. The CDR3 protein is CASSEKGPRSSYNSPLHF. The CDR3 DNA sequence: TGTGCCAGCAGTGAAAAGGGACCGCGGAGCTCCTATAATTCACCCCTCCACTTT.

This chain joins TRBV5-1 and TRBJ2-2; TRBD2 agrees at 9 bases. This CDR3 contains 15 residues. J lost 5 bases, V lost 4 bases, and 6 bases had no gene match. CDR1 is SGHRS and CDR2 is YFSETQ in the germline V gene. CDR3 residues: CASSSHSGRTGELFF. The DNA of the CDR3 is TGCGCCAGCAGCAGTCATAGCGGGAGAACCGGGGAGCTGTTTTTT.

The CDR3 reads CASSQDAEDEQFF. Written as DNA, the CDR3 is TGCGCCAGCAGCCAAGATGCGGAAGATGAGCAGTTCTTC. The chain joins TRBV4-1 to TRBJ2-1; D gene uncertain. Germline V gene data show CDR1 as MGHRA and CDR2 as YSYEKL. This CDR3 is 13 amino acids long. Trimming pared 0 bases from V and 8 bases from J, leaving 8 bases between.

In DNA form, the CDR3 reads TGTGCCAGCTCACCACGTACGGGACTGAACACTGAAGCTTTCTTT. Protein sequence: CASSPRTGLNTEAFF. The chain combines TRBV18 with TRBJ1-1; tentatively, D is TRBD1 (5 bases). CDR3 length: 15 residues. V lost 1 base and J lost 0, with 9 bases in between. Germline CDR1 KGHSH, CDR2 LQKENI.

The chain joins TRBV6-6 to TRBJ1-3; no clear D. The CDR3 sequence is 13 residues long. Germline V gene sequence: CDR1 MNHNY, CDR2 SVGAGI (reference sequence). The V end was cut by 4 bases, the J end by 2 bases, with 6 bases between. CDR3 loop: CASSSLAGNTIYF. CDR3 in DNA: TGTGCCAGCAGTTCGTTGGCTGGAAACACCATATATTTT.

CDR3 coding DNA: TGTGCCAGCAGTGAAGATTGGAGGGCTAGTACAGGGAACATTCAGTACTTC. Amino acid sequence: CASSEDWRASTGNIQYF. This rearrangement joins TRBV6-1 to TRBJ2-4; D possibly uses TRBD1 or TRBD2 (6 bases each). The CDR3 has 17 residues. Trimming took off 1 base at V and 7 bases at J, with 20 bases between the two ends. In germline, CDR1 is MNHNS, CDR2 SASEGT.

The CDR3 spells CASSATGADTQYF. Written as DNA, the CDR3 is TGTGCCAGCAGCGCTACAGGGGCAGATACGCAGTATTTT. This chain uses TRBV9 with TRBJ2-3, with 7 nucleotides matching TRBD1. CDR1 is SGDLS, CDR2 YYNGEE, per germline. The CDR3 is 13 amino acids. Losses at the gene ends were 3 bases for V and 4 bases for J; bases not matched to a gene: 2.

The genes are TRBV7-2 and TRBJ2-3; TRBD1 matches 8 bases. J was trimmed by 6 bases and V by 5 bases; bases with no gene match: 10. The germline V gene has CDR1 SGHTA and CDR2 FQGNSA. CDR3 length: 15 amino acids. The CDR3 DNA is TGTGCCAGCAGCCCAACAGGGGGAGAGCGTGATACGCAGTATTTT. Encoded protein: CASSPTGGERDTQYF.

The J gene is TRBJ1-1, the V gene TRBV2; no clear D gene. With 5 bases removed from V and 1 base from J, the gap between germline ends came to 8 bases. Germline CDR1 reads SNHLY; CDR2 reads FYNNEI. The CDR3 runs 13 residues. CDR3 protein: CASSFDQNTEAFF. The CDR3 bases are TGTGCCAGCAGTTTCGACCAGAACACTGAAGCTTTCTTT.

The count of this clone is one. This sequence joins TRBV28 and TRBJ1-5, with TRBD1 identical over 8 bases. V shed 7 bases, J shed 5 bases, and the junction held 16 bases outside the gene matches. Per germline, CDR1 MDHEN and CDR2 SYDVKM. The CDR3 sequence is 17 residues long. CDR3 DNA sequence: TGTGCCAGCAAACCAGGGGGCCTCGGCAGGGTTCATCAGCCCCAGCATTTT. Translated, it gives CASKPGGLGRVHQPQHF.

This clone has only a few counts. The chain carries TRBV5-1 and TRBJ1-2; D remains unclear. Germline V lookup: CDR1 SGHRS, CDR2 YFSETQ. Trimming stripped 5 bases from V and 2 bases from J, with 10 bases between. The CDR3 length is 13 residues. CDR3 sequence reads: CASRPDENYGYTF. The DNA for the CDR3 is TGCGCCAGCAGACCGGACGAAAACTATGGCTACACCTTC.

The chain is built from TRBV15 and TRBJ2-2; TRBD2 matches 10 bases. Trimming at V came to 0 bases and at J to 7 bases, leaving 2 bases not matched to a gene. The CDR3 length is 15 residues. Per the germline V gene, CDR1 is LNHNV and CDR2 is YYDKDF (reference sequence). The CDR3 loop reads CATSREAGGVGELFF. The CDR3 region has the DNA TGTGCCACCAGCAGAGAAGCGGGAGGGGTCGGGGAGCTGTTTTTT.

This chain connects TRBV11-3 to TRBJ2-2; D is unresolved. Trimming shortened V by 4 bases and J by 6 bases, and 6 bases separated the two germline ends. The germline gives CDR1 SGHNT, CDR2 YENEEA. CDR3 size: 12 residues. This CDR3 is CASSSYPGELFF. CDR3 nucleotide sequence: TGTGCCAGCAGCTCCTACCCCGGGGAGCTGTTTTTT.

The V and J genes are TRBV28 and TRBJ1-2; D is perhaps TRBD1 (6 bases). Per the germline V gene, CDR1 is MDHEN and CDR2 is SYDVKM. Trimming removed 8 bases from V and 4 bases from J, with 11 bases in between. The CDR3 is 12 amino acids. CDR3 residues: CASGGLGYGYTF. The CDR3 DNA reads TGTGCCAGCGGGGGGCTCGGCTATGGCTACACCTTC.

The rearrangement links TRBV19 to TRBJ2-3; 10 bases fit TRBD2. The V gene's germline CDR1 is LNHDA and CDR2 SQIVND (reference sequence). CDR3 size: 17 residues. The trim removed 10 bases at V and 0 bases at J, leaving 13 bases unmatched. The CDR3, as DNA: TGTGCCACCAGATTCCTAGCGGGAGCCGCTAGCACAGATACGCAGTATTTT. Its protein is CATRFLAGAASTDTQYF.

The gene calls are TRBV19 and TRBJ1-5, with D unclear. The CDR3 totals 16 residues. Germline-derived CDR1 and CDR2 are LNHDA and SQIVND (reference sequence). V was trimmed by 1 base and J by 2 bases, leaving 12 bases between them. DNA of the CDR3: TGTGCCAGTAGTATAGGACCCTCGGTGGGCAATCAGCCCCAGCATTTT. It encodes CASSIGPSVGNQPQHF.

The chain is built from TRBV4-1 and TRBJ2-7; D unresolved. V was shortened by 1 base and J by 2 bases, with 9 bases between the two germline ends. This CDR3 is built from 14 residues. Germline CDR1 is MGHRA and CDR2 is YSYEKL. The DNA for the CDR3 is TGCGCCAGCAGCCAAGTCTCTGGGACCTACGAGCAGTACTTC. Translating it yields CASSQVSGTYEQYF.